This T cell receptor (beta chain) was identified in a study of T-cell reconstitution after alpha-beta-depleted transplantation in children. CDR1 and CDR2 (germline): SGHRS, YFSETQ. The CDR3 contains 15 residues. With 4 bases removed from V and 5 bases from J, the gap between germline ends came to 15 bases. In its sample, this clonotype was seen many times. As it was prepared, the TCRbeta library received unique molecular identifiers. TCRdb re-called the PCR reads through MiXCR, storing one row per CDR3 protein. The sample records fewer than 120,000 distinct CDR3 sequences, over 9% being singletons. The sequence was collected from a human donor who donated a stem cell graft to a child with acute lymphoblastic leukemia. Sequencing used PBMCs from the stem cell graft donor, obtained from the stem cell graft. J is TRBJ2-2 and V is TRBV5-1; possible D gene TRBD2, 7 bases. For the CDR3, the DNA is TGCGCCAGCAGCGGATTACAGGGAGGGACCGGGGAGCTGTTTTTT. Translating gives CASSGLQGGTGELFF.